This TCR beta chain was found in a study of beta chain features in type 1 diabetes. Study at large: Sorted cells numbering around 100,000,000 were examined across all samples.

The isolated RNA, all of it, was reverse transcribed, so expressed TCRB transcripts were what got sequenced. TCRdb's table, derived via immunoSEQ multiplex PCR, lists solely in-frame clones and lacks some. The profile shows roughly 170,000 clones, approximately 13% of them singletons. This clone has a handful of counts. No antigen is known for it. Findings and caveats of the study: Patients' naive, central memory and regulatory TCRB repertoires appeared more alike than those of healthy donors.

CD45RO/CCR7/CD25/CD127/CD95/CD27 separated CD4+ naive, central memory, regulatory and stem cell-like memory cells by sorting. Sequencing was done on a sample of central memory CD4+ T cells from blood. The receptor's source is a woman under 30 in good health.

CDR3 loop: CASSPPGLLTEAFF. The CDR3 DNA is TGTGCCAGCTCACCTCCAGGTTTGCTCACTGAAGCTTTCTTT. J is TRBJ1-1 and V is TRBV18; unclear D gene. Per the germline V gene, CDR1 is KGHSH and CDR2 is LQKENI. Trimming left V 3 bases short and J 4 bases short, with 12 bases between. The CDR3 extends over 14 amino acids.